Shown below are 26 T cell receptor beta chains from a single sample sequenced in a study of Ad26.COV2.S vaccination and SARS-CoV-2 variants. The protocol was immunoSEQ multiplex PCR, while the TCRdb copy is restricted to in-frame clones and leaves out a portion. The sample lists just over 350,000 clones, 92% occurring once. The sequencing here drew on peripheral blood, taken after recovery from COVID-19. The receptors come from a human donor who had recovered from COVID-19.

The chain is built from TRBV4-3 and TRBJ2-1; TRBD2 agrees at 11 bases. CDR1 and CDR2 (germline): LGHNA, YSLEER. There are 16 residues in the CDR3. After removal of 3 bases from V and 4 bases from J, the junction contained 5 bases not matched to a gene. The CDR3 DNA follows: TGCGCCAGCAGCCAGGGGACTAGCGGAGTTTACAATGAGCAGTTCTTC. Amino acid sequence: CASSQGTSGVYNEQFF.

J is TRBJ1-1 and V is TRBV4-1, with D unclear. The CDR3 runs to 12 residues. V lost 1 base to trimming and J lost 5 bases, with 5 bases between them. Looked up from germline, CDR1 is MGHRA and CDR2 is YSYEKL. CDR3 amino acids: CASSQGRTEAFF. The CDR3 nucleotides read TGCGCCAGCAGCCAAGGGAGAACTGAAGCTTTCTTT.

CDR3 sequence reads: CASSLGRGGNEQFF. In DNA, the CDR3 is TGTGCCAGCAGCTTGGGGCGGGGGGGCAATGAGCAGTTCTTC. This sequence joins TRBV5-4 and TRBJ2-1, with TRBD2 identical over 9 bases. Unmatched junction bases numbered 1, after V lost 0 bases and J lost 6 bases. The CDR3 length is 14 residues. The germline gives CDR1 SGHNT, CDR2 YYREEE (reference sequence).

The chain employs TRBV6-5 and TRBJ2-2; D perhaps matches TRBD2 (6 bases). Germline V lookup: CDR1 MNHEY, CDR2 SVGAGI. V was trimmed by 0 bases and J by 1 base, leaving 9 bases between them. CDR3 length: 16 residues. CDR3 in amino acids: CASSYSGTENTGELFF. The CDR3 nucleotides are TGTGCCAGCAGTTACTCGGGGACTGAGAACACCGGGGAGCTGTTTTTT.

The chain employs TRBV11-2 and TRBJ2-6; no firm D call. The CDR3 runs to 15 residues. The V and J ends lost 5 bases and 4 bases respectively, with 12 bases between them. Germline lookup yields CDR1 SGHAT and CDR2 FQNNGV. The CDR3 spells CASSRSLEGANVLTF. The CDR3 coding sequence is TGTGCCAGCAGCCGTAGTTTAGAGGGGGCCAACGTCCTGACTTTC.

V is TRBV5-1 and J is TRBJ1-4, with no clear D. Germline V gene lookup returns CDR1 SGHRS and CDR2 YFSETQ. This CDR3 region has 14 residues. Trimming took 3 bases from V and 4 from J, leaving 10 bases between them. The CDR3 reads CASSYAGLNEKLFF. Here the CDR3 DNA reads TGCGCCAGCAGCTACGCAGGACTTAATGAAAAACTGTTTTTT.

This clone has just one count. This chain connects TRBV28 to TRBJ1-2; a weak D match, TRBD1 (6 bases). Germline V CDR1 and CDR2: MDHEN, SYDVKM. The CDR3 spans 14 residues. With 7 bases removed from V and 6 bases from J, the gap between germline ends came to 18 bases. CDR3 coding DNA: TGTGCCAGCACCCCCCCACAGGGCGCCCATGGCTACACCTTC. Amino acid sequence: CASTPPQGAHGYTF.

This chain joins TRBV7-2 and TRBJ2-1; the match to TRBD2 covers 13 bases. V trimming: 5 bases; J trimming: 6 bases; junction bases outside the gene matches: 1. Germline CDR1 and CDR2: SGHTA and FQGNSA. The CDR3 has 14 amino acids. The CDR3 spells CASSGTSGVNEQFF. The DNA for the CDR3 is TGTGCCAGCAGCGGGACTAGCGGGGTCAATGAGCAGTTCTTC.

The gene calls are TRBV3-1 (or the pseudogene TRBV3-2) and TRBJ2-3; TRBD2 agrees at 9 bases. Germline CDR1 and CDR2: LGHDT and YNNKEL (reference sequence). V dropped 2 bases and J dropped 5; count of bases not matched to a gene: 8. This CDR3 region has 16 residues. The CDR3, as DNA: TGTGCCAGCAGCCAATTAGCGGGGGAGGGCATAGATACGCAGTATTTT. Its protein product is CASSQLAGEGIDTQYF.

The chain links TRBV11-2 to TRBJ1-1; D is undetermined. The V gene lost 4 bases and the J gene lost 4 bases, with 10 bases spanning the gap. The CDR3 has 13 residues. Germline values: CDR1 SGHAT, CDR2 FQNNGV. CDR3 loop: CASSYRPGTEAFF. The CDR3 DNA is TGTGCCAGCAGCTACAGACCGGGCACTGAAGCTTTCTTT.

This CDR3 is CSVGQGGYNEQFF. CDR3 nucleotides: TGCAGCGTTGGACAGGGGGGCTACAATGAGCAGTTCTTC. The chain recombines TRBV29-1 with TRBJ2-1; 9 positions agree with TRBD1. The V gene end was trimmed by 4 bases and the J gene end by 3 bases; junction bases not matched to a gene: 1. Germline V CDR1 and CDR2: SQVTM, ANQGSEA. The length of the CDR3 is 13 residues.

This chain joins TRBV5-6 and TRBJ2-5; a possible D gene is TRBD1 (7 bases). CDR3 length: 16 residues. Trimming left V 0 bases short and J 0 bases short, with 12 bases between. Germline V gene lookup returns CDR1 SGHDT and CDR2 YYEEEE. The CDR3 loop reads CASSLVAGGYQETQYF. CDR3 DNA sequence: TGTGCCAGCAGCTTGGTGGCAGGGGGGTACCAAGAGACCCAGTACTTC.

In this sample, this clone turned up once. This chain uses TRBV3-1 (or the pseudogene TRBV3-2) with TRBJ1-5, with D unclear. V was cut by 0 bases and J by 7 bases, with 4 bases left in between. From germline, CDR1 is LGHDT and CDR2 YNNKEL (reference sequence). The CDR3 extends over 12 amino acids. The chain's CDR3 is CASSQDRQPQHF. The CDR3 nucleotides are TGTGCCAGCAGCCAAGATCGCCAGCCCCAGCATTTT.

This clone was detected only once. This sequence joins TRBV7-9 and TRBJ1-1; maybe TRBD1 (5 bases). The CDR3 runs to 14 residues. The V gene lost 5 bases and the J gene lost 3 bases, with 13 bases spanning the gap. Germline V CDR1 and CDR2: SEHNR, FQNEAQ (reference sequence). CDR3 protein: CASSETGGYTEAFF. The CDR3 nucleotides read TGTGCCAGCAGCGAGACCGGGGGGTACACTGAAGCTTTCTTT.

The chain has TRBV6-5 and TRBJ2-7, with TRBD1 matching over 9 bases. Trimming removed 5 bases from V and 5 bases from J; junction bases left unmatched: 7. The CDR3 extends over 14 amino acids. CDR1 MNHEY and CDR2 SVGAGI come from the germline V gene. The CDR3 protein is CASSRGTGSDEQYF. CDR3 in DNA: TGTGCCAGCAGTAGGGGGACAGGGTCCGACGAGCAGTACTTC.

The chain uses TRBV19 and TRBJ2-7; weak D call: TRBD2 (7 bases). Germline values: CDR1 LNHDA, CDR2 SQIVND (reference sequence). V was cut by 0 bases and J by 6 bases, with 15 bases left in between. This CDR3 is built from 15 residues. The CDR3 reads CASSIERGLLSEQYF. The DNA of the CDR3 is TGTGCCAGTAGTATAGAGCGGGGGCTCCTTTCCGAGCAGTACTTC.

The CDR3 coding sequence is TGTGCCACCAGCAGAGGTCCCCAGCGCCGGACATCCTACAATGAGCAGTTCTTC. Translating it yields CATSRGPQRRTSYNEQFF. The chain uses TRBV15 and TRBJ2-1, with D maybe TRBD1 (5 bases). Trimming stripped 1 base from V and 1 base from J, with 17 bases between. The CDR3 is 18 amino acids. Germline V gene lookup returns CDR1 LNHNV and CDR2 YYDKDF (reference sequence).

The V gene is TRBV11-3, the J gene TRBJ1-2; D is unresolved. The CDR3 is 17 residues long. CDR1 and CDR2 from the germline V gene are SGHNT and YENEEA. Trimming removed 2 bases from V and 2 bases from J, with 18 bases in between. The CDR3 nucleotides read TGTGCCAGCAGCTTAAGGGAGGAAGTGAGTAAGAACTATGGCTACACCTTC. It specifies CASSLREEVSKNYGYTF.

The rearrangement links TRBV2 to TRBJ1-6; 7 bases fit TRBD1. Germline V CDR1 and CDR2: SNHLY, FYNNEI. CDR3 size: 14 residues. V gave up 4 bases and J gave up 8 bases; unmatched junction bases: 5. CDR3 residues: CASSGQGAYSPLHF. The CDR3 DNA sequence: TGTGCCAGCAGTGGACAGGGTGCTTATTCACCCCTCCACTTT.

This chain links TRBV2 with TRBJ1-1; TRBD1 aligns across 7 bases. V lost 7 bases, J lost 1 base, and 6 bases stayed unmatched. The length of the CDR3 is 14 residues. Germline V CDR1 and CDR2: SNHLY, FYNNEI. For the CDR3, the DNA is TGTGCCAGCAACCAGGGGGGGTGGAACACTGAAGCTTTCTTT. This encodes CASNQGGWNTEAFF. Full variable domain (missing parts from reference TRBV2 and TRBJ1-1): EPEVTQTPSHQVTQMGQEVILRCVPISNHLYFYWYRQILGQKVEFLVSFYNNEISEKSEIFDDQFSVERPDGSNFTLKIRSTKLEDSAMYFCASNQGGWNTEAFFGQGTRLTVV.

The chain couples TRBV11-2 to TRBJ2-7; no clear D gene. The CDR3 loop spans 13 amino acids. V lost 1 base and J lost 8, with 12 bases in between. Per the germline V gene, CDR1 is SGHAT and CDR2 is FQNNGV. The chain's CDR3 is CASSLAPARQQYF. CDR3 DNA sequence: TGTGCCAGCAGCTTAGCTCCCGCCAGGCAGCAGTACTTC.

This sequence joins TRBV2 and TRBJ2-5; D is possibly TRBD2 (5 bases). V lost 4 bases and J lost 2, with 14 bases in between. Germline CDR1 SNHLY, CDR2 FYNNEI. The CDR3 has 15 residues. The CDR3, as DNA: TGTGCCAGCAGTGGTCGAGCGGTACAACAAGAGACCCAGTACTTC. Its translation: CASSGRAVQQETQYF.

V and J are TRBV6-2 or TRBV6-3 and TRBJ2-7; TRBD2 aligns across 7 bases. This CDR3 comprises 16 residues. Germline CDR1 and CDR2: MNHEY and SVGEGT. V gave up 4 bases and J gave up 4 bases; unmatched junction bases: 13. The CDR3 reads CASSSPRTRLGYEQYF. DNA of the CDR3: TGTGCCAGCAGTTCCCCTCGGACTAGACTCGGGTACGAGCAGTACTTC.

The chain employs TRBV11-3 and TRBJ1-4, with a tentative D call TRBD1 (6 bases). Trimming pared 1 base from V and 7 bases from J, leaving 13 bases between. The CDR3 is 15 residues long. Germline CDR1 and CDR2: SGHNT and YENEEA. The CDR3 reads CASSLGTGISEKLFF. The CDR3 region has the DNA TGTGCCAGCAGCTTAGGTACAGGGATCAGTGAAAAACTGTTTTTT.

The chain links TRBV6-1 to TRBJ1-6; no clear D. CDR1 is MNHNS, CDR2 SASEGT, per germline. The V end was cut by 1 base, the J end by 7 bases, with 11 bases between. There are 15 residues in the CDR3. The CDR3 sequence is CASSEGVLGNSPLHF. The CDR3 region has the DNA TGTGCCAGCAGTGAAGGGGTTTTGGGGAATTCACCCCTCCACTTT.

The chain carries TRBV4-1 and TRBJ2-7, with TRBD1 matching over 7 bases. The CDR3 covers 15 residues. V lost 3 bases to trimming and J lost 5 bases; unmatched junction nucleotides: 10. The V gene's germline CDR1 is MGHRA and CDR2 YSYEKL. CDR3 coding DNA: TGCGCCAGCAGCCATACAGTTGACACAGGGGACGAGCAGTACTTC. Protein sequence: CASSHTVDTGDEQYF.